A selection of T cell receptor beta chains follows, all from one sample in a study of blood T cell repertoires in COVID-19. Assay: immunoSEQ multiplex PCR; the TCRdb copy retains only in-frame clones and omits some. Of roughly 180,000 clones listed, roughly nine tenths were seen once; the top ten hold approximately 2.2%. Sequencing was performed on PBMCs or T cells enriched from blood (not recorded which). The receptors here all came from a woman aged 25-40 years who had recovered from COVID-19. Each CDR3 is given with its conserved first and last residue. The D gene is left open where the match is weak. Clone size is given for some rows only: seen once, a few or many times, or a class if the clone is expanded.

TGTGCCAGCAGTTCTATCGGTAGCGGGAGGACCCGTTGGTTCTTC,CASSSIGSGRTRWFF,NA,TRBJ2-1,TRBD2,TRBV6-5
TGCGCCAGCAGCTTGGAGTACAGTAATGAAAAACTGTTTTTT,CASSLEYSNEKLFF,few,TRBJ1-4,NA,TRBV5-1
TGTGCCACCAGCAGCTCAGCTAGCGGACTAAACTGGGGAGAGCAGTTCTTC,CATSSSASGLNWGEQFF,NA,TRBJ2-1,TRBD2,TRBV15
TGTGCCAGCAGGCCTAGCGGGCAAGAGACCCAGTACTTC,CASRPSGQETQYF,NA,TRBJ2-5,TRBD2,TRBV6-5
TGTGCCAGCAGCCCCAGGGTTAACTATGGCTACACCTTC,CASSPRVNYGYTF,NA,TRBJ1-2,NA,TRBV5-5
TGTGCCAGCAATATCGACAGGGGCTCCTACAATGAGCAGTTCTTC,CASNIDRGSYNEQFF,NA,TRBJ2-1,TRBD1,TRBV6-5
TGTGCCTGGAGTGTTATAGGGGGCGAAGAAAAACTGTTTTTT,CAWSVIGGEEKLFF,few,TRBJ1-4,TRBD1,TRBV30
TGTGCCTCGGACTCGGGGGAGAACATTCAGTACTTC,CASDSGENIQYF,NA,TRBJ2-4,NA,TRBV10-3
TGTGCCAGCAGCCAAAGCGGGCTAGCGGGCACAGAGACCCAGTACTTC,CASSQSGLAGTETQYF,NA,TRBJ2-5,TRBD2,TRBV3-1/TRBV3-2
TGTGCCAGCAGCTTGTTCCCAGGGAATCAGCCCCAGCATTTT,CASSLFPGNQPQHF,NA,TRBJ1-5,NA,TRBV5-6
TGTGCCAGCAGCGCCCGGGGAGGGGAAGTGAATGGCTACACCTTC,CASSARGGEVNGYTF,NA,TRBJ1-2,NA,TRBV3-1/TRBV3-2
TGTGCCAGCACCGTTTCGCCTACGGGGACCGGGGAGCTGTTTTTT,CASTVSPTGTGELFF,NA,TRBJ2-2,NA,TRBV2
TGTGCCAGTAGTGAGTTCTCTGGAAACACCATATATTTT,CASSEFSGNTIYF,NA,TRBJ1-3,NA,TRBV19
TGTGCCAGCAGCTTACCGGGGAATCAGCCCCAGCATTTT,CASSLPGNQPQHF,NA,TRBJ1-5,NA,TRBV7-6
TGTGCCAGCGGGACAGGGGCCTACGAGCAGTACTTC,CASGTGAYEQYF,NA,TRBJ2-7,TRBD1,TRBV6-5
TGTGCCAGCAGCCCAGGGGGCTTGTCGGACACTGAAGCTTTCTTT,CASSPGGLSDTEAFF,NA,TRBJ1-1,TRBD1,TRBV7-9
TGCAGTGCTAGTTCGTACACTGAAGCTTTCTTT,CSASSYTEAFF,NA,TRBJ1-1,NA,TRBV20-1
TGTGCCAGCAGCCGGGGAGGGTACACAGATACGCAGTATTTT,CASSRGGYTDTQYF,once,TRBJ2-3,TRBD2,TRBV9
TGTGCCAGCAGCTTGCCTCCGCGGGGATTCTCCTACAATGAGCAGTTCTTC,CASSLPPRGFSYNEQFF,NA,TRBJ2-1,NA,TRBV7-2
TGTGCCAGCAGTCTATCGACGGGAGGAAACACCATATATTTT,CASSLSTGGNTIYF,few,TRBJ1-3,NA,TRBV6-2/TRBV6-3
TGTGCCAGCAGCTTAATGTTCGGGGGGGGCACAGATACGCAGTATTTT,CASSLMFGGGTDTQYF,NA,TRBJ2-3,TRBD2,TRBV7-3
TGTGCCAGCACCCCTAGGGGCGGGAGTACGTATGAGCAGTTCTTC,CASTPRGGSTYEQFF,NA,TRBJ2-1,TRBD2,TRBV27
TGTGCCAGCGGACAGGGGGGGCAATACGAGCAGTACTTC,CASGQGGQYEQYF,NA,TRBJ2-7,TRBD1,TRBV2
TGTGCCAGCAGCCCGCATCTAGCGGATAACTATGGCTACACCTTC,CASSPHLADNYGYTF,NA,TRBJ1-2,NA,TRBV9
TGTGCCAGCAGCCAAGATAGCAGGGTAAATGAAGCTTTCTTT,CASSQDSRVNEAFF,NA,TRBJ1-1,NA,TRBV4-2
TGCAGCGTAGACAGGGGCAGCCGGTCTCTGAACACTGAAGCTTTCTTT,CSVDRGSRSLNTEAFF,NA,TRBJ1-1,TRBD1,TRBV29-1
TGTGCCAGCAGCGTAGGGTACGCGGGGCTCTACGAGCAGTACTTC,CASSVGYAGLYEQYF,NA,TRBJ2-7,NA,TRBV9
TGCAGTGCTAGTGCGGGGGGTTGGCAGCCCCAGCATTTT,CSASAGGWQPQHF,NA,TRBJ1-5,NA,TRBV20-1
TGTGCCAGCAGTTACTCTGGACACCCCAGGGACTATGGCTACACCTTC,CASSYSGHPRDYGYTF,NA,TRBJ1-2,NA,TRBV6-5
TGCAGCGTCCGGGACAGGGGGCTCGGCTACACCTTC,CSVRDRGLGYTF,NA,TRBJ1-2,TRBD1,TRBV29-1
TGTGCCAGCAGTACCAGGGACTCCCGGGGCACTGAAGCTTTCTTT,CASSTRDSRGTEAFF,NA,TRBJ1-1,NA,TRBV27